This note documents a single T cell receptor (beta chain) sequence. What it recognizes is unknown. The sample is drawn from a study of T cells after posttransplantation cyclophosphamide. Data came from immunoSEQ multiplex PCR; TCRdb stores just in-frame clones and leaves some out. The sample has approximately 5,100 clones, 80% seen once. Treatment was busulfan-fludarabine conditioning, a marrow graft, and cyclophosphamide on days +3 and +4. Overall study results and limits: TRB clonality was highly associated with recipient CMV seropositivity and reactivation. Skin or GI-infiltrating T cells shared few TRB sequences with blood. Donor-recipient repertoire similarity was low at 1-2 months, rising over year one.

V was pared by 2 bases and J by 3 bases, with 3 bases of the junction left unmatched. The CDR3 is made up of 14 amino acids. CDR1 and CDR2 (germline): SGDLS, YYNGEE. The source material was PBMCs, sampled after allogeneic stem cell transplant with posttransplant cyclophosphamide. The receptor was derived from a male patient between 45 and 59 years old who received an allogeneic stem cell transplant from a related donor and was CMV-positive. Some T cells may have originated in the graft donor. The chain couples TRBV9 to TRBJ2-7, with 9 bases matching TRBD1. The CDR3: CASSVGTGRYEQYF. The CDR3 nucleotides are TGTGCCAGCAGCGTGGGGACAGGGCGCTACGAGCAGTACTTC.